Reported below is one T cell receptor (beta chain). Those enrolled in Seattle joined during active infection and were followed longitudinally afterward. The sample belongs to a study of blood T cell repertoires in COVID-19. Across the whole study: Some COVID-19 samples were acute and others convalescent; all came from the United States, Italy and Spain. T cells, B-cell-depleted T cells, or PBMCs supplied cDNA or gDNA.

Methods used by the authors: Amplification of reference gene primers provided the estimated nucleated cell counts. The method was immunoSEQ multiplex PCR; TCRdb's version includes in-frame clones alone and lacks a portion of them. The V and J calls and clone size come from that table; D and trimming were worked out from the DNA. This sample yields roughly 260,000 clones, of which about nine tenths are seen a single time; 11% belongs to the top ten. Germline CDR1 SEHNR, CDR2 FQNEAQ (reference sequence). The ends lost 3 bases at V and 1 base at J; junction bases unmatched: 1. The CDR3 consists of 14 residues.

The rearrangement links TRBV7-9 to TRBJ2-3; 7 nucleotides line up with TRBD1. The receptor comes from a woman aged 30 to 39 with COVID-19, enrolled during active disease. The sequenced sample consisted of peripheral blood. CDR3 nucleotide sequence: TGTGCCAGCAGCTTTGGACAGGGCACAGATACGCAGTATTTT. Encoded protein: CASSFGQGTDTQYF. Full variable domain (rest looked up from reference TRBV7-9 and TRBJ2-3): DTGVSQNPRHKITKRGQNVTFRCDPISEHNRLYWYRQTLGQGPEFLTYFQNEAQLEKSRLLSDRFSAERPKGSFSTLEIQRTEQGDSAMYLCASSFGQGTDTQYFGPGTRLTVL.